The rows below give T cell receptor beta chains drawn from one sample of a study of T-cell reconstitution after alpha-beta-depleted transplantation in children. A single record per CDR3 protein comes from TCRdb applying MiXCR to the PCR reads. The table records around 500,000 distinct CDR3 sequences, under 15% of them present only once. Sequencing was performed on PBMCs from the stem cell graft donor, taken from the stem cell graft. The receptors derive from a human donor who donated a stem cell graft to a child with combined immunodeficiency. CDR3s include the opening cysteine and the closing phenylalanine or tryptophan. Each record gives: V gene, J gene, D gene, clone size, CDR3 DNA, CDR3 protein. The D gene is left open where the match is weak. Clone size is given for some rows only: seen once, a few or many times, or a class if the clone is expanded.

v_call: TRBV5-4; j_call: TRBJ2-5; d_call: -; clone_size: few; cdr3_nt: TGTGCCAGCAGCTTGACCGTAGTAGAAGAGACCCAGTACTTC; cdr3_aa: CASSLTVVEETQYF
v_call: TRBV7-3; j_call: TRBJ1-1; d_call: -; clone_size: -; cdr3_nt: TGTGACAGCAGCCCTCCGGCGGTAACGGGGGGCACTGAAGCTTTCTTT; cdr3_aa: CDSSPPAVTGGTEAFF
v_call: TRBV12-3/TRBV12-4; j_call: TRBJ2-5; d_call: -; clone_size: many; cdr3_nt: TGTGCCAGCAGTCGTACGGGGTCCCAAGAGACCCAGTACTTC; cdr3_aa: CASSRTGSQETQYF
v_call: TRBV11-2; j_call: TRBJ2-1; d_call: -; clone_size: few; cdr3_nt: TGTGCCAGCAGCTTAATGGGACCCCAGGATGAGCAGTTCTTC; cdr3_aa: CASSLMGPQDEQFF
v_call: TRBV6-5; j_call: TRBJ1-3; d_call: -; clone_size: -; cdr3_nt: TGTGCCAGCAGTTCGGCAGCCAACCCTGGAAACACCATATATTTT; cdr3_aa: CASSSAANPGNTIYF
v_call: TRBV29-1; j_call: TRBJ2-5; d_call: TRBD1; clone_size: many; cdr3_nt: TGCAGCGTCGGAGACTCGCGACAGGGGGCGGAGGAGACCCAGTACTTC; cdr3_aa: CSVGDSRQGAEETQYF
v_call: TRBV20-1; j_call: TRBJ2-7; d_call: TRBD1; clone_size: -; cdr3_nt: TGCAGTGCGGGACCGGGACAGGGCCCCGTCGAGCAGTACTTC; cdr3_aa: CSAGPGQGPVEQYF
v_call: TRBV12-3/TRBV12-4; j_call: TRBJ1-1; d_call: -; clone_size: many; cdr3_nt: TGTGCCAGCACCATAACACGGGGGGTTGAAGCTTTCTTT; cdr3_aa: CASTITRGVEAFF
v_call: TRBV20-1; j_call: TRBJ2-1; d_call: -; clone_size: -; cdr3_nt: TGCAGTGCTAGAGGACTAAACTACAATGAGCAGTTCTTC; cdr3_aa: CSARGLNYNEQFF
v_call: TRBV24-1; j_call: TRBJ2-2; d_call: TRBD2; clone_size: few; cdr3_nt: TGTGCCACCAGTGATTTGCCGACTAGCGGGAGGGCCGACACCGGGGAGCTGTTTTTT; cdr3_aa: CATSDLPTSGRADTGELFF
v_call: TRBV27; j_call: TRBJ2-1; d_call: TRBD2; clone_size: few; cdr3_nt: TGTGCCAGCAGTTCCTTTCCGGGGGGGGCGGACAATGAGCAGTTCTTC; cdr3_aa: CASSSFPGGADNEQFF
v_call: TRBV4-2; j_call: TRBJ2-7; d_call: -; clone_size: many; cdr3_nt: TGTGCCAGCAGCCAAGATGTAAGGACCAGCTCCTACGAGCAGTACTTC; cdr3_aa: CASSQDVRTSSYEQYF
v_call: TRBV10-3; j_call: TRBJ1-6; d_call: -; clone_size: few; cdr3_nt: TGTGCCATCATGGCGGGCACAAGTAATTCACCCCTCCACTTT; cdr3_aa: CAIMAGTSNSPLHF
v_call: TRBV6-2/TRBV6-3; j_call: TRBJ1-1; d_call: -; clone_size: many; cdr3_nt: TGTGCCAGCAGTTACATGAACACTGAAGCTTTCTTT; cdr3_aa: CASSYMNTEAFF
v_call: TRBV29-1; j_call: TRBJ2-7; d_call: TRBD2; clone_size: many; cdr3_nt: TGCAGCGTTGAAAAGGGGAGCGGGAGCTCCTACGAGCAGTACTTC; cdr3_aa: CSVEKGSGSSYEQYF
v_call: TRBV20-1; j_call: TRBJ2-7; d_call: TRBD2; clone_size: few; cdr3_nt: TGCAGTGCTAGAGCCCGGGACTATACGTACGAGCAGTACTTC; cdr3_aa: CSARARDYTYEQYF
v_call: TRBV27; j_call: TRBJ1-2; d_call: -; clone_size: few; cdr3_nt: TGTGCCAGCCGAACGAGGGACTATGGCTACACCTTC; cdr3_aa: CASRTRDYGYTF
v_call: TRBV7-2; j_call: TRBJ2-1; d_call: -; clone_size: many; cdr3_nt: TGTGCCAGCAGCTTAAGCGGAGGGCTAGCCTACAATGAGCAGTTCTTC; cdr3_aa: CASSLSGGLAYNEQFF
v_call: TRBV3-1; j_call: TRBJ2-2; d_call: -; clone_size: -; cdr3_nt: TGTGCCAGCAGCCAAGAGAACAGAGGGTACGCCGGGGAGCTGTTTTTT; cdr3_aa: CASSQENRGYAGELFF
v_call: TRBV7-2; j_call: TRBJ2-1; d_call: -; clone_size: few; cdr3_nt: TGTGCCAGCAGCTTAAAGGTCCTTCATGAGCAGTTCTTC; cdr3_aa: CASSLKVLHEQFF